Presented here are 2 T cell receptor beta chains from one specimen sequenced in a study of shared clonotypes between healthy human individuals (dated by TCRdb to about 2020). Library preparation was by the immunoSEQ multiplex PCR assay. The clones in this table, taken by TCRdb from immuneACCESS, are in-frame only. Not every clone is retained; where verified, under half of the shortfall comes from an unresolved V gene, and the cause of the rest is unknown. The sample has about 2.1 million clones on record, roughly 93% of them singletons. The ten largest clones add up to more than 1.5% of the sample. CD8 naive samples were obtained by positive selection for CCR7 among CD45RO-negative cells, yielding a CD45RA+CCR7+ population from which TemRA cells were excluded. The sequenced sample consisted of naive CD8+ T cells from PBMCs. Per the publication, the cell subset or site label means: CD45RA+CCR7+. These TCRs come from a man younger than 30 in good health. Some clones in this sample may be carry-over from other donors' samples.

The chain carries TRBV27 and TRBJ2-5; TRBD2 aligns across 8 bases. The germline V gene encodes CDR1 MNHEY and CDR2 SMNVEV (reference sequence). CDR3 length: 15 amino acids. The junction had 13 bases not matched to a gene; V was cut back by 9 bases and J by 4 bases. CDR3 sequence (DNA): TGTGCCAGTTCCGACGTCGGGCTAGCGGGAGAGACCCAGTACTTC. Translated, it gives CASSDVGLAGETQYF.

With regard to this clone: Mismatch with germline at one junction end may stem from a read error. Within the sample, other DNA sequences also encode this same CDR3. The CDR3 is CASSQDGTGTYEQYF. The CDR3 nucleotides read TGCGCCAGCAGCCAAGACGGGACGGGTACCTACGAGCAGTACTTT. The gene calls are TRBV4-3 and TRBJ2-7, with D tentatively TRBD1 or TRBD2 (5 bases each). Per the germline V gene, CDR1 is LGHNA and CDR2 is YSLEER. This CDR3 is built from 15 residues.